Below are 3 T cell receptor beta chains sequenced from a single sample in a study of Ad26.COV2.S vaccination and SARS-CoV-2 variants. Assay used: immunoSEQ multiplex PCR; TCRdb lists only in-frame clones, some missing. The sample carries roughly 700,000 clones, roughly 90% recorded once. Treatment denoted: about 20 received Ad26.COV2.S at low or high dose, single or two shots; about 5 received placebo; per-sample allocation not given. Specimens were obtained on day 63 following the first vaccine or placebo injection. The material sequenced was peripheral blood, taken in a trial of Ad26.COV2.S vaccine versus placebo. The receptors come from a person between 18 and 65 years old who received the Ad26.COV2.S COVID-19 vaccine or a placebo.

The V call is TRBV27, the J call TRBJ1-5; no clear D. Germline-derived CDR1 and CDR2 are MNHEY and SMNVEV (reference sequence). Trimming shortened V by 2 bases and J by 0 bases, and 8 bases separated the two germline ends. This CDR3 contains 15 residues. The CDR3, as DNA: TGTGCCAGCAGTTTAACCAGGTATAGCAATCAGCCCCAGCATTTT. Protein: CASSLTRYSNQPQHF.

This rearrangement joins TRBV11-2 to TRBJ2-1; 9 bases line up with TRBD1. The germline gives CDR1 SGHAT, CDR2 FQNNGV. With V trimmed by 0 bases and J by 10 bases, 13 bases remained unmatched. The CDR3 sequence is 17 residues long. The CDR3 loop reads CASSLEGSGTGNFEQFF. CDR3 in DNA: TGTGCCAGCAGCTTAGAGGGCTCCGGGACAGGGAATTTCGAGCAGTTCTTC.

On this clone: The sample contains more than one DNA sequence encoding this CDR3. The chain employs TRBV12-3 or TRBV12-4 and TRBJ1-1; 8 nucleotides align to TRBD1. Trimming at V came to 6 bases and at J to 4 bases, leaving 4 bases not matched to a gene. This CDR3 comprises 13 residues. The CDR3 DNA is TGTGCCAGCAGCGCAACAGGGGGCACTGAAGCTTTCTTT. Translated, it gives CASSATGGTEAFF.